The following is a TCR beta chain sequence with its context. It may be a read error: a sequence one base away is much more abundant. Here the CDR3 omits its conserved ending phenylalanine or tryptophan, so a read error is the likely source. The sample belongs to a study of molecular identifiers for immune sequencing clone quantification. TCRdb reprocessed the PCR reads via MiXCR and lists one record per CDR3 protein. The data contain 70,000 to 95,000 distinct CDR3 sequences, roughly 19% of them singletons. V was pared by 0 bases and J by 2 bases, with 11 bases between. This CDR3 has 15 residues. From germline, CDR1 is SGHTS and CDR2 YDEGEE.

The receptor was isolated from a human donor in good health. Some libraries in this study had Jurkat cell RNA spiked in. V usage is TRBV5-8 and J usage is TRBJ2-5; the D is unclear. Sequenced material: naive CD8+ T cells from blood, with Jurkat cell RNA spiked in. Subset denoted: FACS-sorted CD8+CD4-CCR7+CD45RA+ naive T cells. The DNA for the CDR3 is TGTGCCAGCAGCTTGGTATCAAGGTCGCAAGAGACCCAGTACTCC. This codes for CASSLVSRSQETQYS.